Listed here are 13 T cell receptor beta chains from one sample, sequenced in a study of blood T cell repertoires in COVID-19 (dated by TCRdb to 2020 to 2022). The library was obtained by the immunoSEQ multiplex PCR assay. The table was pulled from immuneACCESS by TCRdb, which kept in-frame rearrangements only. Such tables lose some clones; where checked, under half of the loss comes from unresolved V genes, and the rest has no known cause. Recorded for this sample are 170,000 or so clones; under 85% of them occurred a single time. The leading ten clones occupy 7.6% of the sample. Sequencing used peripheral blood. All receptors derive from a woman between 70 and 85 years old with COVID-19, enrolled during active disease.

On this clone: Other nucleotide sequences in the sample specify the same CDR3. The rearrangement links TRBV5-1 to TRBJ2-1; D might be TRBD2 (5 bases). The CDR3 covers 14 residues. Trimming removed 4 bases at V and 4 bases at J, with 12 bases between. CDR1 and CDR2 (germline): SGHRS, YFSETQ. The CDR3 is CASSPLATYNEQFF. DNA for the CDR3: TGCGCCAGCAGCCCTTTAGCGACTTACAATGAGCAGTTCTTC.

The rearrangement links TRBV28 to TRBJ1-1, with TRBD1 identical over 9 bases. J lost 0 bases, V lost 4 bases, and 12 bases had no gene match. This CDR3 has 18 amino acids. Germline lookup yields CDR1 MDHEN and CDR2 SYDVKM. This chain's CDR3 is CASSSVGQGRYMNTEAFF. In DNA form, the CDR3 reads TGTGCCAGCAGTTCTGTGGGACAGGGACGGTACATGAACACTGAAGCTTTCTTT.

The chain combines TRBV19 with TRBJ2-1; TRBD2 aligns across 10 bases. CDR1 LNHDA and CDR2 SQIVND come from the germline V gene (reference sequence). With V trimmed by 5 bases and J by 6 bases, 7 bases remained unmatched. The CDR3 sequence is 15 residues long. CDR3 region: CASSARTSGGNEQFF. As DNA, the CDR3 is TGTGCCAGTAGTGCCCGGACTAGCGGAGGCAATGAGCAGTTCTTC. Drawing the rest from reference TRBV19 and TRBJ2-1, the complete variable domain is DGGITQSPKYLFRKEGQNVTLSCEQNLNHDAMYWYRQDPGQGLRLIYYSQIVNDFQKGDIAEGYSVSREKKESFPLTVTSAQKNPTAFYLCASSARTSGGNEQFFGPGTRLTVL.

The chain uses TRBV18 and TRBJ2-7; 7 nucleotides line up with TRBD2. CDR1 KGHSH and CDR2 LQKENI come from the germline V gene. The CDR3 consists of 15 residues. J lost 0 bases, V lost 0 bases, and 2 bases had no gene match. The chain's CDR3 is CASSPPGRTSYEQYF. As DNA, the CDR3 is TGTGCCAGCTCACCACCCGGGAGGACCTCCTACGAGCAGTACTTC.

The chain joins TRBV19 to TRBJ2-5, with 11 bases that match TRBD2. J lost 5 bases, V lost 5 bases, and 10 bases had no gene match. The CDR3 runs to 16 residues. Per germline, CDR1 LNHDA and CDR2 SQIVND (reference sequence). The chain's CDR3 is CASSSRRLAGFETQYF. CDR3 sequence (DNA): TGTGCCAGTAGTTCCCGACGACTAGCGGGATTTGAGACCCAGTACTTC.

The V gene is TRBV5-5, the J gene TRBJ2-1, with TRBD1 identical over 10 bases. The germline CDR1 and CDR2 sequences are SGHKS and YYEKEE (reference sequence). The length of the CDR3 is 16 residues. J gave up 8 bases and V 4 bases, and 12 bases lay outside the gene matches. The CDR3 sequence is CASSLAPGQGWDEQFF. As DNA, the CDR3 is TGTGCCAGCAGCCTGGCCCCGGGACAGGGGTGGGATGAGCAGTTCTTC. The full variable domain, rest sourced from reference TRBV5-5 and TRBJ2-1, is DAGVTQSPTHLIKTRGQQVTLRCSPISGHKSVSWYQQVLGQGPQFIFQYYEKEERGRGNFPDRFSARQFPNYSSELNVNALLLGDSALYLCASSLAPGQGWDEQFFGPGTRLTVL.

Only a few counts were recorded for this clone. The rearrangement joins TRBV7-9 to TRBJ2-7; weak D call: TRBD2 (5 bases). CDR3 length: 12 amino acids. Germline V gene data show CDR1 as SEHNR and CDR2 as FQNEAQ (reference sequence). The V end was cut by 7 bases, the J end by 5 bases, with 12 bases between. The DNA for the CDR3 is TGTGCCAGCACTCGGGAAGGCAACGAGCAGTACTTC. Its protein is CASTREGNEQYF.

The J gene is TRBJ2-1, the V gene TRBV5-4; TRBD1 aligns across 7 bases. Germline CDR1 is SGHNT and CDR2 is YYREEE (reference sequence). This CDR3 is 16 amino acids long. With 4 bases clipped from V and 9 bases from J, the junction kept 16 bases outside the gene matches. The CDR3 nucleotides are TGTGCCAGCAGCAGAGACCGACAGGGACGATTAGGTGAGCAGTTCTTC. Translation: CASSRDRQGRLGEQFF.

As regards this clone: This specimen includes other DNA sequences encoding the same CDR3. The rearrangement joins TRBV10-3 to TRBJ1-2; a possible D gene is TRBD1 (6 bases). The CDR3 runs to 13 residues. Deletions cut 0 bases from V and 5 bases from J, with 7 bases between. Germline V gene sequence: CDR1 ENHRY, CDR2 SYGVKD. The CDR3 DNA sequence: TGTGCCATCAGTGAGTCGACAGGATATGGCTACACCTTC. Protein sequence: CAISESTGYGYTF.

V usage is TRBV9 and J usage is TRBJ2-2; TRBD2 matches at 12 bases. The CDR3 contains 14 residues. Germline V gene lookup returns CDR1 SGDLS and CDR2 YYNGEE. J gave up 4 bases and V 5 bases, and 0 bases lay outside the gene matches. The DNA for the CDR3 is TGTGCCAGCAGGACTAGCGGGAGCACCGGGGAGCTGTTTTTT. This sequence encodes CASRTSGSTGELFF.

The chain is built from TRBV5-8 and TRBJ2-3, with a tentative D call TRBD2 (5 bases). Between the trimmed V and J ends, which lost 4 bases and 8 bases, there was a span of 14 bases. The CDR3 sequence is 13 residues long. Germline V lookup: CDR1 SGHTS, CDR2 YDEGEE. This CDR3 reads CASSDGVAGTQYF. The CDR3, as DNA: TGTGCCAGCAGCGACGGGGTGGCGGGTACGCAGTATTTT.

The chain has TRBV19 and TRBJ2-3; 8 nucleotides line up with TRBD1. CDR3 length: 14 residues. V shed 5 bases, J shed 6 bases, and the junction held 7 bases outside the gene matches. Germline lookup yields CDR1 LNHDA and CDR2 SQIVND (reference sequence). CDR3 sequence: CASSLRGRSDTQYF. The DNA of the CDR3 is TGTGCCAGTAGTCTCAGGGGGCGCAGTGATACGCAGTATTTT.

In nucleotides, the CDR3 is TGTGCCACCAGTGACCCTGGGACTAGCGGGAGAGGGGAGCAGTTCTTC. Protein sequence: CATSDPGTSGRGEQFF. The chain joins TRBV24-1 to TRBJ2-1, with 14 bases lining up with TRBD2. J lost 10 bases, V lost 4 bases, and 8 bases had no gene match. The CDR3 runs to 16 residues. The germline V gene has CDR1 KGHDR and CDR2 SFDVKD.